These T cell receptor beta chains were read from a single sample in a study of T cell responses to AZD1222 COVID-19 vaccine. TCRdb's copy holds only in-frame clones and misses some; the assay was immunoSEQ multiplex PCR. In the table there are under 200,000 clones, about 88% of which are singletons. The material sequenced was peripheral blood, taken 28 days after the second AZD1222 dose. All receptors derive from an adult who received the AZD1222 COVID-19 vaccine. Each CDR3 is given with its conserved first and last residue. A D gene is named only where the DNA matches it firmly.

J | D | V | DNA | CDR3
TRBJ1-1 | NA | TRBV19 | TGTGCCAGTAGGACCGGGACTTCCCAAAGCACTGAAGCTTTCTTT | CASRTGTSQSTEAFF
TRBJ1-3 | NA | TRBV4-3 | TGCGCCAGCAGCCGTTACGGATTCTCTGGAAACACCATATATTTT | CASSRYGFSGNTIYF
TRBJ2-1 | TRBD2 | TRBV7-8 | TGTGCCAGCAGCTATGAGGGAGGGGCTTCGAACAATGAGCAGTTCTTC | CASSYEGGASNNEQFF
TRBJ2-3 | NA | TRBV5-4 | TGTGCCAGCAGCTTGGTTCAAGATACGCAGTATTTT | CASSLVQDTQYF
TRBJ2-3 | TRBD1 | TRBV7-6 | TGTGCCAGCAGCGTGGGACAGGGGGCGAAAGATACGCAGTATTTT | CASSVGQGAKDTQYF
TRBJ1-1 | TRBD1 | TRBV5-3 | TGTGCCAGAAGCTGGGGGACAGACCTAGACACTGAAGCTTTCTTT | CARSWGTDLDTEAFF
TRBJ2-7 | NA | TRBV5-1 | TGCGCCAGCAGCTTGGGAGGGATGAACGAGCAGTACTTC | CASSLGGMNEQYF
TRBJ1-6 | TRBD1 | TRBV28 | TGTGCCAGCGGGGGACAGGGTCAGGGCAATTCACCCCTCCACTTT | CASGGQGQGNSPLHF
TRBJ2-5 | NA | TRBV29-1 | TGCAGCGTTGGGGTCGCGACAGCAGAGACCCAGTACTTC | CSVGVATAETQYF
TRBJ2-3 | NA | TRBV28 | TGTGCCAGCAGTTTATTCCCCCTTACTGATACGCAGTATTTT | CASSLFPLTDTQYF
TRBJ2-1 | NA | TRBV24-1 | TGTGCCACCAGTGACCTACCATTAACAAATGAGCAGTTCTTC | CATSDLPLTNEQFF
TRBJ1-1 | TRBD1 | TRBV7-8 | TGTGCCAGCAGCTACGGGACAGGGAACACTGAAGCTTTCTTT | CASSYGTGNTEAFF
TRBJ1-6 | NA | TRBV6-2/TRBV6-3 | TGTGCCAGCAGTTACGGAGGGATCGGACTCAATAATTCACCCCTCCACTTT | CASSYGGIGLNNSPLHF
TRBJ2-7 | NA | TRBV5-1 | TGCGCCAGCAGCTTGGGGTGGGGGACATCCCACGAGCAGTACTTC | CASSLGWGTSHEQYF
TRBJ2-5 | TRBD2 | TRBV7-2 | TGTGCCAGCAGCTTAGGGGGTAGCGGGAGGGTGATGGAGACCCAGTACTTC | CASSLGGSGRVMETQYF
TRBJ1-1 | NA | TRBV4-2 | TGTGCCAGCACCCCATCCACGGCAGACAACACTGAAGCTTTCTTT | CASTPSTADNTEAFF
TRBJ1-4 | TRBD1 | TRBV5-1 | TGCGCCAGCAGTTCAACCGGGACAGGGAACGAAAAACTGTTTTTT | CASSSTGTGNEKLFF
TRBJ2-3 | NA | TRBV6-2/TRBV6-3 | TGTGCCAGCAGTTCCTTGCGGGTCCACCATACGCAGTATTTT | CASSSLRVHHTQYF
TRBJ2-3 | NA | TRBV18 | TGTGCCAGCTCACCCCTACTGGGGACCCAAGATACGCAGTATTTT | CASSPLLGTQDTQYF
TRBJ1-2 | NA | TRBV14 | TGTGCCAGCAGCCAAGAGGGCCTTAACTATGGCTACACCTTC | CASSQEGLNYGYTF
TRBJ2-2 | NA | TRBV10-3 | TGTGCCATCAGCTCGACAGAGACGAACACCGGGGAGCTGTTTTTT | CAISSTETNTGELFF
TRBJ2-7 | NA | TRBV28 | TGTGCCAGCAGTTACGCCGGGGATAAGTACTTC | CASSYAGDKYF
TRBJ1-4 | NA | TRBV7-8 | TGTGCCAGCAGCTTTGGGGTGTTAAATGAAAAACTGTTTTTT | CASSFGVLNEKLFF
TRBJ2-5 | NA | TRBV5-1 | TGCGCCAGCAGCTTGGGGGGACTCGGGAGAGAGACCCAGTACTTC | CASSLGGLGRETQYF